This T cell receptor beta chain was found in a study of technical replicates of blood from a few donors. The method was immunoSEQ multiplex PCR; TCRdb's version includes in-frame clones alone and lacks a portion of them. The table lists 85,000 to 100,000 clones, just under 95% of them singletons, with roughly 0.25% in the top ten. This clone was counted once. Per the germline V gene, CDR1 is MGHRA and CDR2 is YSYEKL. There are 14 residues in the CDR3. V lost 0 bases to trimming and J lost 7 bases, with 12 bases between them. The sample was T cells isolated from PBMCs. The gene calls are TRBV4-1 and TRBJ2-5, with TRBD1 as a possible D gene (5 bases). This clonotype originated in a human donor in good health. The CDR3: CASSQDQGSGTQYF. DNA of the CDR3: TGCGCCAGCAGCCAAGATCAGGGCAGTGGGACCCAGTACTTC.